This T cell receptor beta chain was sequenced in a study of CD8 T cells in Susac syndrome (dated by TCRdb to between 2018 and 2020). Background for the entire study: Repertoire sequencing was used to test whether CD8+ T cell activation and differentiation in Susac syndrome was antigen driven.

Study-level results and caveats: The number of individuals in the TCR sequencing and HLA analysis was acknowledged as relatively small.

Peripheral blood CD8+ and CD4+ T cells from healthy donors, Susac syndrome patients and multiple sclerosis patients were profiled using high-throughput TCR beta sequencing. The healthy donors served as controls matched for age and sex. Bulk CD8+ and CD4+ T cells were purified by magnetic negative isolation, whereas CD8+ TEMRA cells were enriched by FACS. Blood was drawn into EDTA tubes, processed within 24 hours, and PBMCs were isolated by density gradient centrifugation. PBMCs intended for TCR sequencing were frozen in liquid nitrogen and were later thawed in a 37 degrees C water bath. Purity of sorted or isolated CD4+, CD8+ and CD8+ TEMRA cells was at least 90%. Unmatched junction bases come to 8, with V trimmed by 2 bases and J by 7 bases. Measured from the cysteine to the phenylalanine, the CDR3 is 15 residues long. The DNA shown is the 45-base CDR3, in frame from base 1. As encoded in the germline V gene (reference sequence), CDR1 is MNHNY while CDR2 is SVGAGI.

For this clonotype: There is no known antigen for this receptor. No much larger clone exists at a distance of one base, and base qualities are not known.

RNA was extracted using the RNeasy kit, and roughly 0.45 to 1 ug of the RNA was reverse transcribed with random hexamers. The immunoSEQ multiplex PCR assay, which covers 54 Vbeta and 13 Jbeta segments, was used to amplify TCR beta CDR3 regions. To correct PCR amplification bias, a synthetic template baseline was used for both primer optimization and computational correction. On the authors' methods: Only productive sequences were kept, with reads annotated to V, D and J genes according to IMGT and analyzed in immunoSEQ Analyzer. To calculate clonality, Shannon entropy was normalized by log2 of the number of productive unique sequences and then subtracted from one. For each patient and control, public and private clones were evaluated within the 100 most prevalent clones. Susac-specific clones were defined as absent from healthy and MS cohorts, 850 to 1,300 published viral clones and other ImmuneACCESS disease sequences. TCRdb ran its own pipeline on the public reads, namely fastp trimming at Q25 and MiXCR clone calling, and kept in-frame beta chains. Rows with a matching CDR3 protein are joined into one entry that keeps the most common DNA and genes. These V and J calls derive from TCRdb rather than the authors' analysis. In this sample the table shows about 130,000 distinct CDR3 sequences, about 95% of which occur a single time. The ten largest account for 0.065% to 0.09% of the sample.

This receptor was obtained from a human donor in good health. The V and J segments used are TRBV6-6 and TRBJ1-5, with 7 junctional bases fitting TRBD1. The specimen sequenced was CD4+ T cells from PBMCs. The nucleotide sequence is TGTGCCAGCAGTTACCTCTACAGGGGTGGACAGCCCCAGCATTTT. Its protein is CASSYLYRGGQPQHF.